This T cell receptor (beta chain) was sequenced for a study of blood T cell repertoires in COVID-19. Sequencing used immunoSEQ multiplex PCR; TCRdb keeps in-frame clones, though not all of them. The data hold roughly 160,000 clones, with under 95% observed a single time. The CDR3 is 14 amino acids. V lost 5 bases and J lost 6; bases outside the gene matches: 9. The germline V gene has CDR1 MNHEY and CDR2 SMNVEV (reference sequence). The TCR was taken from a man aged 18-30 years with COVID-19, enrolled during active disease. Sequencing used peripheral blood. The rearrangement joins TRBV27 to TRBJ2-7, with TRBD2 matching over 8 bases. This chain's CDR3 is CASSRAGVTSEQYF. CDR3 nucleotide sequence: TGTGCCAGCAGTCGAGCGGGAGTAACTTCCGAGCAGTACTTC.